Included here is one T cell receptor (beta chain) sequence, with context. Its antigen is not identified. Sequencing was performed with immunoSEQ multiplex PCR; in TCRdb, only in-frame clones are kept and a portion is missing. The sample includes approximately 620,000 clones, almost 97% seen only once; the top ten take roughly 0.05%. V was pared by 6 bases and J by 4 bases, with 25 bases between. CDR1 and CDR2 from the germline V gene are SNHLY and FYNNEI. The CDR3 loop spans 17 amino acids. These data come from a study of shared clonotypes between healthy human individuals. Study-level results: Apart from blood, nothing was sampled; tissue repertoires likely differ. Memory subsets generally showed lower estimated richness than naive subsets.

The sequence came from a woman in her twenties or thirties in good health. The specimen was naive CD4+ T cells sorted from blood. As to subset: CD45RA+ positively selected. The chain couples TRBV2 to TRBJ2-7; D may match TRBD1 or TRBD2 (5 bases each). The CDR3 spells CASRLGPSRGRTYEQYF. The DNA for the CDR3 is TGTGCCAGCAGATTAGGGCCGTCAAGGGGACGGACTTACGAGCAGTACTTC.